The entry below gives a single T cell receptor beta chain sequence along with its context. Its target is not known. Germline V lookup: CDR1 LNHDA, CDR2 SQIVND (reference sequence). The CDR3 totals 14 residues. Trimming took 6 bases from V and 5 from J, leaving 13 bases between them. The study enrolled patients aged 18 to 65 with newly diagnosed hyperthyroidism of under 2 months' duration. Criteria for exclusion of patients were uncontrolled infection, other autoimmune disease, pregnancy or lactation. The sample originates from a study of T cells in Graves' hyperthyroidism and ophthalmopathy. Amplified TCR beta CDR3 regions came from RNA transcripts. The TCR CDR3 was amplified in a first-round RT-PCR using the HTBI primer set. TCRdb analysed the multiplex PCR reads with MiXCR anew, one entry per CDR3 protein. The table includes 550,000 to 850,000 distinct CDR3 sequences, over 15% detected once. Points from the study as a whole: The model foresaw ophthalmopathy a median roughly 6.6 months prior to onset. The majority of expanded thyroid clonotypes above 0.001 also appeared in blood.

This TCR came from a woman between 45 and 60 years old with Graves' hyperthyroidism that later progressed to Graves' ophthalmopathy. J is TRBJ2-2 and V is TRBV19; perhaps TRBD1 as D (7 bases). Material for sequencing was blood. Written as DNA, the CDR3 is TGTGCCAGTAGGCCAGGGGGAGGAACCGGGGAGCTGTTTTTT. Encoded protein: CASRPGGGTGELFF.